This section outlines one TCR beta chain sequence together with its context. In germline, CDR1 is SEHNR, CDR2 FQNEAQ (reference sequence). The CDR3 extends over 13 amino acids. V was pared by 8 bases and J by 6 bases, with 16 bases between. The data were taken from a study of blood T cell repertoires in COVID-19. Across the whole study: Samples came from the United States, Italy and Spain, spanning acute and convalescent COVID-19. PBMCs, B-cell-depleted T cells, or T cells provided the cDNA or gDNA that made up the material.

Original processing notes: Estimation of nucleated cell counts was performed using reference gene primer amplification. Measured with immunoSEQ multiplex PCR; TCRdb has only the in-frame clones, and not every one. V and J calls and clone size come straight from that table; D and trimming were deduced from the DNA. Among 90,000 or so clones listed, over 75% were seen once. The sequenced sample consisted of peripheral blood. This rearrangement joins TRBV7-9 to TRBJ1-2; D ambiguous. This receptor was obtained from a human donor in a cohort sampled during active COVID-19. The CDR3 nucleotides are TGTGCCAGCGCGGGAGGAAGTTTGGATGGCTACACCTTC. It translates to CASAGGSLDGYTF.